The T cell receptor beta chain described here comes from a study of CD8 T cells in ankylosing spondylitis. General study findings and limits: Significantly higher representation of disease-linked clones was reported for matched ankylosing spondylitis synovial fluid. There was a TCR beta motif, made of several highly homologous variants, that appeared characteristic of ankylosing spondylitis blood. With a CD8+ phenotype, disease-linked clones were relatively rare in peripheral blood. Earlier work had already found some motif variants in reactive arthritis synovial fluid and blood.

The CDR3 spans 15 residues. Germline V gene lookup returns CDR1 SGHDT and CDR2 YYEEEE. Trimming pared 0 bases from V and 9 bases from J, leaving 16 bases between. TCRdb redid the calling of the 5' RACE reads with MiXCR, one entry per CDR3 protein. The sample includes about 330,000 distinct CDR3 sequences, 6.5% to 10% of them seen just once. This clonotype was counted only a few times. Antigen specificity is unknown. Sequencing used blood, either unsorted or a sorted T cell fraction (not recorded which). The V gene is TRBV5-6, the J gene TRBJ1-5; D gene unclear. The clonotype comes from a male donor with ankylosing spondylitis. The CDR3 spells CASSLAWPTDGPQHF. The CDR3 coding sequence is TGTGCCAGCAGCTTGGCATGGCCGACCGACGGGCCCCAGCATTTT.